What follows are 21 T cell receptor beta chains derived from one specimen sequenced in a study of regulatory T cells in long-lasting Graves disease. Time point described: persistent/refractory GD, antithyroid drugs over 5 years with positive TRAb. PBMC-extracted RNA yielded the TCR library. Through Arm-PCR of CDR3 regions and iRepertoire HTBI primers, TCR beta libraries were built. TCRdb re-derived calls from the multiplex PCR reads in MiXCR, one entry per CDR3 protein. The sample includes 650,000 to 850,000 distinct CDR3 sequences, 25% to 35% seen only once; the top ten take 40% to 55%. Sample: peripheral blood mononuclear cells (PBMCs), taken when the disease was refractory, from a patient treated with antithyroid drugs. All receptors derive from a female donor with Graves disease.

This chain uses TRBV11-2 with TRBJ2-7, with 9 bases fitting TRBD2. CDR3 size: 16 residues. Germline V CDR1 and CDR2: SGHAT, FQNNGV. The J segment lost 3 bases and the V segment lost 2 bases, leaving 8 bases of the junction unmatched. The CDR3 DNA follows: TGTGCCAGCAGCTTACTAGCGGGGTCGTCGATCTACGAGCAGTACTTC. Translated, it gives CASSLLAGSSIYEQYF.

This clonotype was found a few times. The chain uses TRBV29-1 and TRBJ1-2; a weak D match, TRBD1 (5 bases). Trimming shortened V by 0 bases and J by 8 bases, and 10 bases separated the two germline ends. Germline-derived CDR1 and CDR2 are SQVTM and ANQGSEA. This CDR3 spans 12 amino acids. The DNA of the CDR3 is TGCAGCGTTGAAGAGGGAGGGGCGGGCTACACCTTC. It codes for CSVEEGGAGYTF.

There are many counts of this clonotype. V is TRBV7-8 and J is TRBJ1-2; D remains ambiguous. There are 15 residues in the CDR3. CDR1 and CDR2 from the germline V gene are SGHVS and FQNEAQ. V lost 3 bases, J lost 7 bases, and 18 bases lay in between. CDR3 loop: CASSFSTTFLGGYTF. In DNA form, the CDR3 reads TGTGCCAGCAGCTTTAGTACGACCTTCCTTGGTGGCTACACCTTC.

CDR3 DNA: TGTGCCAGCAGTTATGAACTAGCTCGCACAGATACGCAGTATTTT. This translates into CASSYELARTDTQYF. The V call is TRBV6-5, the J call TRBJ2-3; D perhaps matches TRBD2 (6 bases). Per the germline V gene, CDR1 is MNHEY and CDR2 is SVGAGI. CDR3 length: 15 residues. Trimming shortened V by 3 bases and J by 1 base, and 11 bases separated the two germline ends.

The chain couples TRBV3-1 to TRBJ1-2; perhaps TRBD1 as D (5 bases). CDR1 is LGHDT and CDR2 is YNNKEL in the germline V gene (reference sequence). The CDR3 consists of 16 residues. V was shortened by 3 bases and J by 5 bases, with 19 bases between the two germline ends. This CDR3 reads CASSQAYRTGLYGYTF. The CDR3 nucleotides read TGTGCCAGCAGCCAGGCCTACCGAACAGGACTATATGGCTACACCTTC.

Only a few counts were recorded for this clonotype. This sequence joins TRBV6-1 and TRBJ1-1; 7 bases fit TRBD1. After removal of 5 bases from V and 5 bases from J, the junction contained 5 bases not matched to a gene. Per germline, CDR1 MNHNS and CDR2 SASEGT. The CDR3 spans 13 residues. CDR3 in amino acids: CASSNRGVTEAFF. The CDR3 DNA sequence: TGTGCCAGCAGTAACAGGGGAGTGACTGAAGCTTTCTTT.

This clonotype was observed a few times. The chain couples TRBV30 to TRBJ1-4; perhaps TRBD1 as D (6 bases). The CDR3 consists of 15 residues. Trimming removed 1 base at V and 0 bases at J, with 9 bases between. Germline CDR1 reads GTSNPN; CDR2 reads SVGIG (reference sequence). CDR3 bases: TGTGCCTGGAGTGAACCAGGGGCAACTAATGAAAAACTGTTTTTT. This gives the protein CAWSEPGATNEKLFF.

This clonotype was picked up a small number of times. This rearrangement joins TRBV10-3 to TRBJ1-2; D remains unclear. The length of the CDR3 is 16 residues. The V end lost 3 bases, the J end lost 4 bases, and 18 bases lay between the germline ends. From germline, CDR1 is ENHRY and CDR2 SYGVKD. DNA of the CDR3: TGTGCCATCAGTGATCTCACCCTCCCTTCCTTCTATGGCTACACCTTC. Its translation is CAISDLTLPSFYGYTF.

This rearrangement joins TRBV30 to TRBJ2-5, with D maybe TRBD2 (6 bases). V was trimmed by 0 bases and J by 5 bases, leaving 10 bases between them. This CDR3 comprises 13 residues. CDR1 and CDR2 from the germline V gene are GTSNPN and SVGIG (reference sequence). CDR3 bases: TGTGCCTGGAGTGTGGGGGGATTGGAGACCCAGTACTTC. Its protein is CAWSVGGLETQYF.

The sample holds many counts of this clonotype. The chain couples TRBV12-3 or TRBV12-4 to TRBJ2-6; tentatively, D is TRBD1 or TRBD2 (6 bases each). The CDR3 totals 16 residues. Between the trimmed V and J ends, which lost 2 bases and 4 bases, there was a span of 12 bases. The CDR3 bases are TGTGCCAGCAGTTTACATGGGGGGCAAGGGGCCAACGTCCTGACTTTC. Amino acid sequence: CASSLHGGQGANVLTF.

There are a few counts of this clonotype. The V call is TRBV14, the J call TRBJ1-4; D not resolved. Germline V gene sequence: CDR1 SGHDN, CDR2 FVKESK. The CDR3 is made up of 16 amino acids. Between the trimmed V and J ends, which lost 0 bases and 0 bases, there was a span of 8 bases. The CDR3 nucleotides read TGTGCCAGCAGCCAAGAAGAGACAACAACTAATGAAAAACTGTTTTTT. Its translation is CASSQEETTTNEKLFF. The entire variable domain, with the rest obtained from reference TRBV14 and TRBJ1-4, is as follows: EAGVTQFPSHSVIEKGQTVTLRCDPISGHDNLYWYRRVMGKEIKFLLHFVKESKQDESGMPNNRFLAERTGGTYSTLKVQPAELEDSGVYFCASSQEETTTNEKLFFGSGTQLSVL.

The rearrangement links TRBV12-3 or TRBV12-4 to TRBJ1-2; TRBD1 might be the D (5 bases). There are 14 residues in the CDR3. Trimming removed 6 bases at V and 3 bases at J, with 14 bases between. CDR3 sequence reads: CASRPSGRDYGYTF. The CDR3 bases are TGTGCCAGCAGACCCTCAGGGAGGGACTATGGCTACACCTTC.

DNA for the CDR3: TGTGCCAGCAGTTACCCGACAGGGGGTTCTGGAAACACCATATATTTT. This gives the protein CASSYPTGGSGNTIYF. The rearrangement joins TRBV6-2 or TRBV6-3 to TRBJ1-3, with 9 bases lining up with TRBD1. V was pared by 2 bases and J by 1 base, with 3 bases of the junction left unmatched. CDR1 and CDR2 (germline): MNHEY, SVGEGT. This CDR3 is built from 16 residues.

This clonotype was recorded at least ten times. The J gene is TRBJ1-2, the V gene TRBV12-3 or TRBV12-4; TRBD1 matches at 8 bases. There are 15 residues in the CDR3. Unmatched junction bases numbered 9, after V lost 5 bases and J lost 4 bases. The CDR3 DNA sequence: TGTGCCAGCAGTCTGCGACAGGGGACTATCTATGGCTACACCTTC. Translated, it gives CASSLRQGTIYGYTF.

This clonotype was found many times. The chain joins TRBV28 to TRBJ1-6, with a possible D match to TRBD1 (6 bases). Germline CDR1 and CDR2: MDHEN and SYDVKM. The ends were cut back, 5 bases at V and 8 bases at J, with 19 bases in the middle. CDR3 size: 16 residues. The CDR3 bases are TGTGCCAGCAGTCCCTGGGGGCGCAGGAGCTATTCACCCCTCCACTTT. It encodes CASSPWGRRSYSPLHF.

CDR3 sequence reads: CASSYSDVVNGRSNQPQHF. The CDR3 nucleotides are TGTGCCAGCAGTTACTCGGATGTTGTGAACGGACGTTCGAATCAGCCCCAGCATTTT. The chain links TRBV6-5 to TRBJ1-5; D is undetermined. V lost 0 bases and J lost 4, with 22 bases in between. Germline-derived CDR1 and CDR2 are MNHEY and SVGAGI. This CDR3 has 19 amino acids.

V gene TRBV30 combines with J gene TRBJ1-6; D gene unclear. Germline CDR1 and CDR2: GTSNPN and SVGIG (reference sequence). V shed 3 bases and J shed 0 bases, with 12 bases lying between them. CDR3 length: 16 residues. The CDR3 DNA reads as TGTGCCTGGAGGATAACCGTGACCTCCTATAATTCACCCCTCCACTTT. Residues: CAWRITVTSYNSPLHF.

This clonotype has at least ten counts. The chain joins TRBV11-2 to TRBJ1-6; no firm D call. The CDR3 consists of 13 residues. CDR1 and CDR2 (germline): SGHAT, FQNNGV. V lost 6 bases and J 7 bases, leaving 10 bases between the germline ends. The CDR3 here is CASSREGNSPLHF. CDR3 DNA: TGTGCCAGCAGTAGGGAGGGCAATTCACCCCTCCACTTT.

V gene TRBV30 combines with J gene TRBJ1-1, with unresolved D. Germline CDR1 and CDR2: GTSNPN and SVGIG (reference sequence). The CDR3 has 12 residues. Trimming left V 0 bases short and J 2 bases short, with 4 bases between. CDR3 in amino acids: CAWSVFNTEAFF. CDR3 DNA sequence: TGTGCCTGGAGTGTATTTAACACTGAAGCTTTCTTT. Supplemented by reference TRBV30 and TRBJ1-1, the full variable domain reads SQTIHQWPATLVQPVGSPLSLECTVEGTSNPNLYWYRQAAGRGLQLLFYSVGIGQISSEVPQNLSASRPQDRQFILSSKKLLLSDSGFYLCAWSVFNTEAFFGQGTRLTVV.

This clonotype was counted ten times or more. This chain connects TRBV20-1 to TRBJ2-5; no reliable D call. Trimming removed 3 bases at V and 1 base at J, with 9 bases between. Per the germline V gene, CDR1 is DFQATT and CDR2 is SNEGSKA (reference sequence). The CDR3 contains 13 residues. The CDR3 DNA is TGCAGTGCTAGCCCGGCTATCCAAGAGACCCAGTACTTC. Protein: CSASPAIQETQYF.

The sample holds a few counts of this clonotype. The chain uses TRBV29-1 and TRBJ1-1, with D unresolved. CDR1 is SQVTM and CDR2 is ANQGSEA in the germline V gene. The V end lost 3 bases, the J end lost 1 base, and 3 bases lay between the germline ends. CDR3 size: 11 residues. The CDR3, as DNA: TGCAGCGTTGAGAGGAACACTGAAGCTTTCTTT. Protein sequence: CSVERNTEAFF.